Shown below are 17 T cell receptor beta chains from a single sample sequenced in a study of cytomegalovirus exposure and HLA in healthy donors. PCR used 60 Vbeta primers and 13 Jbeta primers. Profiling relied on immunoSEQ multiplex PCR, and the TCRdb table lists in-frame clones only, not all of them. This sample has 190,000 or so clones; roughly four fifths occur once, and the top ten carry around 9.6%. The source material was PBMCs. The origin of the receptors is a woman between 45 and 65 years old in good health and CMV-seropositive.

The rearrangement joins TRBV5-1 to TRBJ1-2; 7 positions agree with TRBD1. This CDR3 contains 12 residues. The V and J ends lost 0 bases and 8 bases, in that order; junction bases with no gene match: 1. Germline assignment: CDR1 SGHRS and CDR2 YFSETQ. The CDR3 DNA follows: TGCGCCAGCAGCTTGGAGGACAGGGGCTACACCTTC. It encodes CASSLEDRGYTF.

J is TRBJ1-2 and V is TRBV6-6; D gene unclear. This CDR3 is 12 amino acids long. CDR1 and CDR2 (germline): MNHNY, SVGAGI (reference sequence). V dropped 6 bases and J dropped 8 bases, with 13 bases sitting between them. DNA of the CDR3: TGTGCCAGCAGCAAGGCTGAGGAGGGCTACACCTTC. Its protein product is CASSKAEEGYTF.

This chain connects TRBV6-1 to TRBJ1-6; D is undetermined. Germline V gene sequence: CDR1 MNHNS, CDR2 SASEGT. The V gene lost 7 bases and the J gene lost 1 base, with 11 bases spanning the gap. The CDR3 has 15 residues. Here the CDR3 reads CASTRGGSYNSPLHF. CDR3 nucleotides: TGTGCCAGCACCCGGGGAGGGTCCTATAATTCACCCCTCCACTTT.

The J gene is TRBJ2-7, the V gene TRBV6-1; a weak D match, TRBD2 (5 bases). The V end was cut by 10 bases, the J end by 0 bases, with 10 bases between. Germline V CDR1 and CDR2: MNHNS, SASEGT. The CDR3 sequence is 12 residues long. The CDR3 DNA follows: TGTGCCACCGGGATCTACTCCTACGAGCAGTACTTC. Amino acid sequence: CATGIYSYEQYF.

V usage is TRBV18 and J usage is TRBJ1-6, with 8 bases matching TRBD1. V dropped 6 bases and J dropped 8; count of bases not matched to a gene: 18. The CDR3 consists of 18 residues. Per germline, CDR1 KGHSH and CDR2 LQKENI. CDR3 DNA sequence: TGTGCCAGCTCTCCAGAGGCCGCAGGGGGCAATTCGGATTCACCCCTCCACTTT. It encodes CASSPEAAGGNSDSPLHF.

The chain employs TRBV27 and TRBJ2-1; 7 positions agree with TRBD1. Germline trimming cut 5 bases from V and 4 bases from J; bases unmatched to any gene: 20. The CDR3 runs 19 residues. Germline CDR1 is MNHEY and CDR2 is SMNVEV (reference sequence). The CDR3 reads CASSPVGGVGQPIYNEQFF. The CDR3 DNA sequence: TGTGCCAGCAGTCCCGTCGGAGGTGTGGGACAGCCAATTTACAATGAGCAGTTCTTC.

V gene TRBV7-6 combines with J gene TRBJ1-3; 7 bases are a match to TRBD1. The J segment lost 4 bases and the V segment lost 5 bases, leaving 8 bases of the junction unmatched. The CDR3 extends over 15 amino acids. The V gene's germline CDR1 is SGHVS and CDR2 FNYEAQ. The CDR3 protein is CASSLDREGGNTIYF. In DNA form, the CDR3 reads TGTGCCAGCAGCCTAGACAGGGAGGGAGGAAACACCATATATTTT.

As DNA, the CDR3 is TGTGCCAGCTTGCCCCGGGGGACGATTAACACTGAAGCTTTCTTT. Translating it yields CASLPRGTINTEAFF. The chain joins TRBV6-5 to TRBJ1-1, with a weak D call TRBD1 (5 bases). This CDR3 has 15 amino acids. The germline V gene encodes CDR1 MNHEY and CDR2 SVGAGI. V was clipped by 8 bases and J by 2 bases, with 18 bases between them.

The rearrangement links TRBV4-1 to TRBJ1-2; tentatively, D is TRBD1 (6 bases). Germline-derived CDR1 and CDR2 are MGHRA and YSYEKL. Deletions cut 3 bases from V and 4 bases from J, with 18 bases between. CDR3 length equals 16 residues. As DNA, the CDR3 is TGCGCCAGCAGCCACCGCCACCACAGGGTTGGCTATGGCTACACCTTC. Translated: CASSHRHHRVGYGYTF.

This chain connects TRBV5-1 to TRBJ1-3, with 7 nucleotides matching TRBD1. Trimming cost V 4 bases and J 0 bases; bases outside gene matches: 7. The CDR3 spans 16 residues. CDR1 is SGHRS and CDR2 is YFSETQ in the germline V gene. CDR3 DNA sequence: TGCGCCAGCAGCAGAGACAGGGTTTCCTCTGGAAACACCATATATTTT. Amino acid sequence: CASSRDRVSSGNTIYF.

This chain connects TRBV5-1 to TRBJ2-7, with 9 bases matching TRBD1. The CDR3 consists of 14 residues. Losses at the gene ends were 6 bases for V and 4 bases for J; bases not matched to a gene: 8. Germline loops: CDR1 SGHRS, CDR2 YFSETQ. Written as DNA, the CDR3 is TGCGCCAGCACCGCCGGGACAGGGAGGTACGAGCAGTACTTC. Amino acid sequence: CASTAGTGRYEQYF. The full variable domain, its missing parts supplied by reference TRBV5-1 and TRBJ2-7, is KAGVTQTPRYLIKTRGQQVTLSCSPISGHRSVSWYQQTPGQGLQFLFEYFSETQRNKGNFPGRFSGRQFSNSRSEMNVSTLELGDSALYLCASTAGTGRYEQYFGPGTRLTVT.

The genes are TRBV2 and TRBJ2-5; TRBD1 aligns across 10 bases. The end of the DNA is better explained by TRBJ2-7, so the J call may be wrong. The CDR3 totals 14 residues. Germline V gene lookup returns CDR1 SNHLY and CDR2 FYNNEI. CDR3 loop: CASSGGQGSYEQYF. The CDR3 DNA sequence: TGTGCCAGCAGTGGGGGACAGGGGTCGTACGAGCAGTACTTC.

Only one count was recorded for this clone. The rearrangement uses TRBV4-1 and TRBJ1-6; D possibly corresponds to TRBD1 (6 bases). V was shortened by 4 bases and J by 6 bases, with 16 bases between the two germline ends. Germline lookup yields CDR1 MGHRA and CDR2 YSYEKL. The CDR3 has 16 amino acids. In DNA, the CDR3 is TGCGCCAGCAGCCTTACCGGGGGGCGGACTAATTCACCCCTCCACTTT. It is translated as CASSLTGGRTNSPLHF.

For this clone: Its ends do not fully match the called genes, so a read error is possible. This rearrangement joins TRBV7-9 to TRBJ1-3; D ambiguous. The germline gives CDR1 SEHNR, CDR2 FQNEAQ (reference sequence). The CDR3 extends over 16 amino acids. The DNA of the CDR3 is TGTTCCAGCAGCTTATGGGCCCTAAGCTCTGGAAACACCATATATTTT. The encoded protein is CSSSLWALSSGNTIYF.

This clone was counted once. This chain connects TRBV19 to TRBJ1-5; perhaps TRBD1 as D (6 bases). The V gene lost 5 bases and the J gene lost 7 bases, with 18 bases spanning the gap. This CDR3 contains 15 residues. The germline V gene has CDR1 LNHDA and CDR2 SQIVND (reference sequence). For the CDR3, the DNA is TGTGCCAGTAGTTTCCCACAGGGCTCGAGGCAGCCCCAGCATTTT. Translating it yields CASSFPQGSRQPQHF.

The chain has TRBV2 and TRBJ1-2; D not certain. Germline assignment: CDR1 SNHLY and CDR2 FYNNEI. This CDR3 has 14 residues. V lost 2 bases, J lost 2 bases, and 9 bases lay in between. The CDR3 region is CASSESHLNYGYTF. CDR3 in DNA: TGTGCCAGCAGTGAATCCCACTTAAACTATGGCTACACCTTC.

The count of this clone is one. The chain uses TRBV27 and TRBJ2-3, with 8 bases lining up with TRBD1. Germline CDR1 MNHEY, CDR2 SMNVEV (reference sequence). V was clipped by 3 bases and J by 11 bases; unmatched bases: 16. This CDR3 is 16 amino acids long. The CDR3 region is CASSFSLGQPGGGQYF. The CDR3 DNA sequence: TGTGCCAGCAGTTTTAGCCTCGGACAGCCAGGGGGCGGGCAGTATTTT.